This TCR beta chain derives from a study of cytomegalovirus exposure and HLA in healthy donors. V was clipped by 6 bases and J by 3 bases; unmatched bases: 13. Germline CDR1 reads SGHVS; CDR2 reads FQNEAQ. The CDR3 extends over 17 amino acids. Use of 60 Vbeta and 13 Jbeta primers characterized the PCR. The method was immunoSEQ multiplex PCR; TCRdb's version includes in-frame clones alone and lacks a portion of them. The sample contains about 170,000 clones, 82% of which appear only once. Sequenced input: PBMCs. The rearrangement uses TRBV7-8 and TRBJ2-7; TRBD2 matches at 11 bases. This clonotype was sampled from a girl between 5 and 17 years old in good health and CMV-seropositive. CDR3 DNA sequence: TGTGCCAGCAGTTCTAAACTAGCGGGAGTGTTTCTCTACGAGCAGTACTTC. It yields the protein CASSSKLAGVFLYEQYF.